Sequencing of this TCR beta chain was carried out in a study of T cell responses to AZD1222 COVID-19 vaccine. Assay used: immunoSEQ multiplex PCR; TCRdb lists only in-frame clones, some missing. The sample includes about 150,000 clones, around 90% of them seen just once. As to this clone: Its target is unknown.

Germline V gene lookup returns CDR1 LNHDA and CDR2 SQIVND (reference sequence). The CDR3 extends over 19 amino acids. Trimming at V came to 1 base and at J to 6 bases, leaving 14 bases not matched to a gene. Study results and limitations: When two AZD1222 doses had been given, Spike-specific TCR breadth and depth rose. The donor cohort was predominantly white British with a female majority, and clonal diversity may have been underestimated. Of spike-specific TCRs, nearly half reportedly target regions left unmutated in variants. Repertoires were sampled only after the peak T cell response.

The chain links TRBV19 to TRBJ2-1; 11 nucleotides match TRBD2. The source is an adult in good health. Sequences were derived from peripheral blood, sampled on day 0 of AZD1222 vaccination. CDR3 bases: TGTGCCAGTAGTATAGCGGGTTGGGTAGCGGGAGGGCCCTTCAATGAGCAGTTCTTC. This sequence encodes CASSIAGWVAGGPFNEQFF.